A single sample gave rise to the 19 T cell receptor beta chains below, sequenced in a study of shared clonotypes between healthy human individuals. Measured with immunoSEQ multiplex PCR; TCRdb has only the in-frame clones, and not every one. The table has 1.5 million to 2.5 million clones, about 95% seen once. CD45RO-negative, CCR7-selected cells formed the naive CD8 fraction, which excluded terminally differentiated effector memory CD45RA+ cells. The sample was naive CD8+ T cells sorted from blood. These receptors came from a man aged 18-30 years in good health.

Remarks on this clone: The sample holds other DNA sequences that translate to the same CDR3. This rearrangement joins TRBV7-9 to TRBJ2-7; 9 bases fit TRBD1. CDR1 SEHNR and CDR2 FQNEAQ come from the germline V gene (reference sequence). J gave up 1 base and V 1 base, and 5 bases lay outside the gene matches. This CDR3 spans 16 amino acids. The CDR3 is CASSLELGTGSYEQYF. CDR3 coding DNA: TGTGCCAGCAGCTTAGAGTTGGGGACAGGGTCCTACGAGCAGTACTTC.

The chain couples TRBV7-9 to TRBJ1-4, with D unresolved. Germline assignment: CDR1 SEHNR and CDR2 FQNEAQ (reference sequence). The V and J ends lost 2 bases and 6 bases respectively, with 10 bases between them. The CDR3 is 14 amino acids. The CDR3 DNA reads TGTGCCAGCAGCTTACAGGAAACCGATGAAAAACTGTTTTTT. Translation: CASSLQETDEKLFF.

This clone has more than one count but fewer than ten. The V gene is TRBV27, the J gene TRBJ2-7, with 10 bases matching TRBD2. Germline V gene data show CDR1 as MNHEY and CDR2 as SMNVEV (reference sequence). The CDR3 sequence is 15 residues long. V was clipped by 2 bases and J by 4 bases; unmatched bases: 5. The CDR3 nucleotides read TGTGCCAGCAGTTTAATGGCTAGCGGGAGTTACGAGCAGTACTTC. Amino acid sequence: CASSLMASGSYEQYF.

The chain combines TRBV4-1 with TRBJ2-7; D may be TRBD1 (6 bases). Between the trimmed V and J ends, which lost 2 bases and 0 bases, there was a span of 17 bases. Germline loops: CDR1 MGHRA, CDR2 YSYEKL. CDR3 length equals 17 residues. The CDR3 DNA reads as TGCGCCAGCAGCCAACCGAGGCAGGGGCGGAGCTCCTACGAGCAGTACTTC. Encoded protein: CASSQPRQGRSSYEQYF.

This chain uses TRBV30 with TRBJ1-1; D remains ambiguous. The CDR3 loop spans 13 amino acids. V was cut by 4 bases and J by 6 bases, with 15 bases left in between. CDR1 is GTSNPN and CDR2 is SVGIG in the germline V gene (reference sequence). CDR3 sequence: CAWNPPGGAEAFF. The CDR3 coding sequence is TGTGCCTGGAATCCCCCAGGTGGAGCTGAAGCTTTCTTT.

The chain uses TRBV15 and TRBJ2-7; possible D gene TRBD1, 6 bases. The CDR3 runs to 13 residues. From germline, CDR1 is LNHNV and CDR2 YYDKDF (reference sequence). V was pared by 4 bases and J by 7 bases, with 14 bases between. CDR3 residues: CATSNGQLIEQYF. The DNA for the CDR3 is TGTGCCACCAGCAACGGACAGTTAATTGAGCAGTACTTC.

CDR3 amino acids: CASSYFSGGAQETQYF. In nucleotides, the CDR3 is TGTGCCAGCAGTTACTTTAGCGGGGGGGCCCAAGAGACCCAGTACTTC. The chain joins TRBV6-5 to TRBJ2-5, with 11 bases aligning to TRBD2. Trimming cost V 1 base and J 1 base; bases outside gene matches: 2. CDR3 length: 16 amino acids. The germline V gene encodes CDR1 MNHEY and CDR2 SVGAGI.

The CDR3: CASSQPGTGDLNEQFF. The CDR3 region has the DNA TGCGCCAGCAGCCAACCAGGGACAGGGGATCTCAATGAGCAGTTCTTC. The V gene is TRBV4-1, the J gene TRBJ2-1, with 10 nucleotides matching TRBD1. The CDR3 runs to 16 residues. V lost 2 bases to trimming and J lost 6 bases; unmatched junction nucleotides: 7. Germline CDR1 and CDR2: MGHRA and YSYEKL.

This chain connects TRBV9 to TRBJ2-7; 10 bases are shared with TRBD2. Germline V gene lookup returns CDR1 SGDLS and CDR2 YYNGEE. The CDR3 loop spans 15 amino acids. V trimming: 1 base; J trimming: 3 bases; junction bases outside the gene matches: 4. CDR3 nucleotides: TGTGCCAGCAGCGTAAAGGCTAGCGGGAGCTACGAGCAGTACTTC. It translates to CASSVKASGSYEQYF.

The chain recombines TRBV15 with TRBJ1-2; no clear D. Trimming shortened V by 5 bases and J by 1 base, and 11 bases separated the two germline ends. From germline, CDR1 is LNHNV and CDR2 YYDKDF (reference sequence). CDR3 length: 14 residues. CDR3 nucleotide sequence: TGTGCCACCAGCGAGAGAGGAGATAACTATGGCTACACCTTC. This translates into CATSERGDNYGYTF. Filled out from reference TRBV15 and TRBJ1-2, the complete variable domain reads DAMVIQNPRYQVTQFGKPVTLSCSQTLNHNVMYWYQQKSSQAPKLLFHYYDKDFNNEADTPDNFQSRRPNTSFCFLDIRSPGLGDTAMYLCATSERGDNYGYTFGSGTRLTVV.

V is TRBV7-3 and J is TRBJ2-1; TRBD2 matches at 9 bases. CDR1 is SGHTA, CDR2 FQGTGA, per germline. Losses at the gene ends were 4 bases for V and 2 bases for J; bases not matched to a gene: 6. The CDR3 sequence is 16 residues long. CDR3 in DNA: TGTGCCAGCAGCTCCCAAGCGGGGGGAACCTACAATGAGCAGTTCTTC. This codes for CASSSQAGGTYNEQFF.

For this clone: The identical CDR3 is also encoded by other nucleotide sequences in the sample. The chain is built from TRBV4-1 and TRBJ2-7; tentative D call: TRBD2 (5 bases). Germline V gene sequence: CDR1 MGHRA, CDR2 YSYEKL. CDR3 length equals 15 residues. The V gene lost 1 base and the J gene lost 1 base, with 11 bases spanning the gap. The CDR3, as DNA: TGCGCCAGCAGCCAAGGACGGGGTGGGTCCTACGAGCAGTACTTC. The encoded protein is CASSQGRGGSYEQYF.

J is TRBJ2-7 and V is TRBV15; perhaps TRBD2 as D (6 bases). Per the germline V gene, CDR1 is LNHNV and CDR2 is YYDKDF (reference sequence). CDR3 length equals 13 residues. Trimming removed 3 bases at V and 3 bases at J, with 9 bases between. The CDR3 here is CATSSMDYYEQYF. CDR3 coding DNA: TGTGCCACCAGCAGCATGGACTACTACGAGCAGTACTTC.

The J gene is TRBJ2-2, the V gene TRBV29-1; D is unresolved. This CDR3 has 12 residues. Germline V lookup: CDR1 SQVTM, CDR2 ANQGSEA. The V and J ends lost 3 bases and 6 bases respectively, with 8 bases between them. The CDR3 spells CSVDLFSGELFF. DNA for the CDR3: TGCAGCGTTGATCTTTTTTCCGGGGAGCTGTTTTTT.

The V and J genes are TRBV7-9 and TRBJ2-7, with 8 positions matching TRBD1. Trimming at V came to 4 bases and at J to 7 bases, leaving 6 bases not matched to a gene. This CDR3 is built from 13 residues. Germline CDR1 is SEHNR and CDR2 is FQNEAQ (reference sequence). The CDR3 DNA sequence: TGTGCCAGCAGCTATGCTTGGACAGGGGAGCAGTACTTC. Translation gives CASSYAWTGEQYF.

V and J are TRBV11-2 and TRBJ2-1; TRBD1 matches 7 bases. V dropped 4 bases and J dropped 3; count of bases not matched to a gene: 3. The CDR3 is 14 residues long. The germline CDR1 and CDR2 sequences are SGHAT and FQNNGV. CDR3 sequence reads: CASSWGQLYNEQFF. The CDR3 DNA follows: TGTGCCAGCAGCTGGGGACAGCTCTACAATGAGCAGTTCTTC. The full variable domain, with the rest looked up from reference TRBV11-2 and TRBJ2-1, is EAGVAQSPRYKIIEKRQSVAFWCNPISGHATLYWYQQILGQGPKLLIQFQNNGVVDDSQLPKDRFSAERLKGVDSTLKIQPAKLEDSAVYLCASSWGQLYNEQFFGPGTRLTVL.

This sequence joins TRBV4-1 and TRBJ1-5; no firm D call. Germline V gene sequence: CDR1 MGHRA, CDR2 YSYEKL. V was shortened by 5 bases and J by 3 bases, with 17 bases between the two germline ends. There are 16 residues in the CDR3. The CDR3, as DNA: TGCGCCAGCAGCGATCGGAGCTCCCCCGACAATCAGCCCCAGCATTTT. Translating gives CASSDRSSPDNQPQHF.

This rearrangement joins TRBV6-5 to TRBJ2-4; TRBD2 matches at 8 bases. Losses at the gene ends were 6 bases for V and 6 bases for J; bases not matched to a gene: 7. CDR1 MNHEY and CDR2 SVGAGI come from the germline V gene. The CDR3 is 14 amino acids. The CDR3 spells CASSLGGEANIQYF. The CDR3 DNA is TGTGCCAGCAGCCTCGGGGGGGAGGCAAACATTCAGTACTTC.

J is TRBJ2-7 and V is TRBV11-2; possible D gene TRBD2, 6 bases. The V gene lost 5 bases and the J gene lost 7 bases, with 18 bases spanning the gap. Germline V gene data show CDR1 as SGHAT and CDR2 as FQNNGV. The CDR3 contains 14 residues. The CDR3 protein is CASSPVVRGWEQYF. In DNA, the CDR3 is TGTGCCAGCAGCCCCGTTGTGCGGGGTTGGGAGCAGTACTTC.